This T cell receptor beta chain was captured by sequencing in a study of cytomegalovirus exposure and HLA in healthy donors. Study information: From HLA-typed donors, an early data release held tens of millions of unique TCRs. Findings of the study overall: Highest at DRB1 and lowest at HLA-C, TCR association rates differed among HLA loci in a later analysis.

Primers included in the PCR were 60 Vbeta and 13 Jbeta primers. Using immunoSEQ multiplex PCR, the repertoire was profiled, and TCRdb retains in-frame clones only, with some absent. The data contain more than 150,000 clones, roughly 84% of them singletons. CDR3 size: 14 residues. Looked up from germline, CDR1 is KGHSH and CDR2 is LQKENI. Trimming took 3 bases from V and 2 from J, leaving 11 bases between them. On this clone itself: The antigen is undetermined.

The sample comprised PBMCs. The receptor was derived from a boy younger than 10 in good health and CMV-seronegative. The chain combines TRBV18 with TRBJ2-7; D remains ambiguous. CDR3 amino acids: CASSPAGRPYEQYF. In DNA, the CDR3 is TGTGCCAGCTCACCGGCAGGCCGGCCCTACGAGCAGTACTTC.